This is a list of T cell receptor beta chains from one sample in a study of identical twins. TCRdb ran MiXCR on the 5' RACE reads and lists one entry per CDR3 protein. The data contain about 890,000 distinct CDR3 sequences, about 12% of them singletons. These sequences were also reported in another study, on yellow fever vaccine responses in identical twins.

The sample was PBMCs. The receptors were gathered from a woman aged 18-35 years in good health. CDR3s include the opening cysteine and the closing phenylalanine or tryptophan. Each record gives: J gene, D gene, clone size, V gene, CDR3 DNA, CDR3 protein. D genes are given only for firm matches. Clone sizes are given selectively: once, few, many, or a class where the clone is expanded.

J: TRBJ2-7; D: -; size: -; V: TRBV28; DNA: TGTGCCAGCACGTCAGGTAATCGCTACGAGCAGTACTTC; CDR3: CASTSGNRYEQYF
J: TRBJ2-1; D: TRBD2; size: -; V: TRBV12-3/TRBV12-4; DNA: TGTGCCAGCAGTTGGGCTAGCGGGAGCAATGAGCAGTTCTTC; CDR3: CASSWASGSNEQFF
J: TRBJ2-1; D: TRBD2; size: many; V: TRBV6-1; DNA: TGTGCCAGCAGAACGACTAGCGGGAGCTCCTACAATGAGCAGTTCTTC; CDR3: CASRTTSGSSYNEQFF
J: TRBJ2-1; D: -; size: many; V: TRBV12-3/TRBV12-4; DNA: TGCGCCAGCAGCTTTTCCGATGAGCAGTTCTTC; CDR3: CASSFSDEQFF
J: TRBJ2-3; D: -; size: -; V: TRBV28; DNA: TGTGCCAGCAGTTTATGGGACCCCGGTACGCAGTATTTT; CDR3: CASSLWDPGTQYF
J: TRBJ2-3; D: -; size: -; V: TRBV12-3/TRBV12-4; DNA: TGTGCCAGCAGTTTAGCTTTGCATAATACGCAGTATTTT; CDR3: CASSLALHNTQYF
J: TRBJ1-1; D: TRBD1; size: -; V: TRBV6-2/TRBV6-3; DNA: TGTGCCAGCAGTGACGGGACAGGGGGGAACACTGAAGCTTTCTTT; CDR3: CASSDGTGGNTEAFF
J: TRBJ1-1; D: -; size: few; V: TRBV12-5; DNA: TGTGCTAGTGAGGGGGTCCCGGGCACTGAAGCTTTCTTT; CDR3: CASEGVPGTEAFF
J: TRBJ2-5; D: TRBD2; size: few; V: TRBV4-2; DNA: TGTGCCAGCAGCCTCTCTCGTGCGGGAGGGAAGACGGAGACCCAGTACTTC; CDR3: CASSLSRAGGKTETQYF
J: TRBJ2-7; D: -; size: -; V: TRBV20-1; DNA: TGCAGTGCTAGACAGGGGTTTGGGCAGTACTTC; CDR3: CSARQGFGQYF
J: TRBJ2-2; D: -; size: few; V: TRBV20-1; DNA: TGCAGTGCACCGAGACCAGGGCTAGGGGCCGGGGAGCTGTTTTTT; CDR3: CSAPRPGLGAGELFF
J: TRBJ2-7; D: -; size: few; V: TRBV20-1; DNA: TGCAGTGCGGCCCGTTTGGAGCAGTACTTC; CDR3: CSAARLEQYF
J: TRBJ2-1; D: TRBD1; size: many; V: TRBV7-8; DNA: TGTGCCAGCAGCTATCGGGACAGGTTCGACAATGAGCAGTTCTTC; CDR3: CASSYRDRFDNEQFF
J: TRBJ2-1; D: TRBD2; size: many; V: TRBV15; DNA: TGTGCCACCAGCAGAATCGGGACTAGCGTCTATGAGCAGTTCTTC; CDR3: CATSRIGTSVYEQFF
J: TRBJ2-5; D: TRBD2; size: -; V: TRBV6-5; DNA: TGTGCCAGCAGTTACCTAAGGACTAGCGGAAAAGAGACCCAGTACTTC; CDR3: CASSYLRTSGKETQYF
J: TRBJ2-1; D: -; size: many; V: TRBV11-2; DNA: TGTGCCAGCAGCTTAGAAGGATCCGGGGTGGGTGAGCAGTTCTTC; CDR3: CASSLEGSGVGEQFF
J: TRBJ1-2; D: -; size: few; V: TRBV12-3/TRBV12-4; DNA: TGTGCCAGCAGTCAGCAGTCGGGTGGCTACACCTTC; CDR3: CASSQQSGGYTF
J: TRBJ1-2; D: TRBD1; size: -; V: TRBV5-1; DNA: TGCGCCAGCAGCTTGGACCCGGGACAGAACTATGGCTACACCTTC; CDR3: CASSLDPGQNYGYTF